In its sample, the clone carrying this TCR beta chain was seen many times. Its matching antigen is unknown. The data are from a study of response to subunit inactivated influenza vaccine. Study-wide results and limits: The authors offered the suggestion that each seasonal influenza vaccination recruits few new T cells.

Each CDR3 protein gets one entry after TCRdb re-called the RT-PCR reads with MiXCR. The data contain a few hundred thousand distinct CDR3 sequences, about 10% of them singletons. The sample here was PBMCs from blood, taken 35 to 45 days after vaccination. The receptor was derived from a man aged 45-65 years who received an inactivated influenza vaccine.

In DNA, the CDR3 is TGTGCCAGCAGTCTCGGCCTTAATGAAAAACTGTTTTTT. This sequence encodes CASSLGLNEKLFF. J is TRBJ1-4 and V is TRBV7-9; no definite D call. The CDR3 is 13 amino acids. From germline, CDR1 is SEHNR and CDR2 FQNEAQ (reference sequence). Trimming pared 6 bases from V and 4 bases from J, leaving 9 bases between.